The 13 T cell receptor beta chains below all came from one sample that was sequenced in a study of blood T cells in healthy people across ages. A sample-barcoded 5' primer and a J-beta primer mix were used in a second PCR of about 6 to 11 cycles. TCRdb itself ran the 5' RACE reads through MiXCR, one entry per CDR3 protein. The sample has over 1.5 million distinct CDR3 sequences; around 50% are singletons. The sequencing sample was made of blood. The receptor set was obtained from a woman aged 40 to 55 in good health.

The J gene is TRBJ1-4, the V gene TRBV2; D gene ambiguous. The V gene's germline CDR1 is SNHLY and CDR2 FYNNEI. Deletions cut 4 bases from V and 2 bases from J, with 5 bases between. CDR3 length equals 13 residues. The CDR3 spells CASSVQTNEKLFF. CDR3 sequence (DNA): TGTGCCAGCAGTGTCCAGACTAATGAAAAACTGTTTTTT.

The gene calls are TRBV20-1 and TRBJ2-1, with D perhaps matching TRBD2 (7 bases). V was shortened by 4 bases and J by 2 bases, with 18 bases between the two germline ends. This CDR3 comprises 16 residues. Looked up from germline, CDR1 is DFQATT and CDR2 is SNEGSKA (reference sequence). The CDR3 nucleotides read TGCAGTGCTACACTAGGGGGGGCAACTACCTACAATGAGCAGTTCTTC. Protein product: CSATLGGATTYNEQFF.

As regards this clonotype: Since a much larger clone is just one base distant, this may be a read error. The V and J genes are TRBV28 and TRBJ2-7; TRBD1 aligns across 9 bases. CDR1 is MDHEN, CDR2 SYDVKM, per germline. The CDR3 extends over 14 amino acids. J lost 5 bases, V lost 5 bases, and 7 bases had no gene match. CDR3 sequence reads: CASSVTGGSDEQYF. The CDR3 bases are TGTGCCAGCAGTGTGACAGGGGGTTCCGACGAGCAGTACTTC.

V usage is TRBV28 and J usage is TRBJ2-7, with a tentative D call TRBD2 (5 bases). The DNA end favors TRBJ2-5, so the J call may be wrong. Germline assignment: CDR1 MDHEN and CDR2 SYDVKM. There are 16 residues in the CDR3. In DNA form, the CDR3 reads TGTGCCAGCAGAGAAGGAGGACGATCGTACCAAGAGACCCAGTACTTC. It translates to CASREGGRSYQETQYF.

This chain joins TRBV7-8 and TRBJ2-3, with TRBD2 identical over 9 bases. The CDR3 is 17 residues long. Germline loops: CDR1 SGHVS, CDR2 FQNEAQ. V shed 5 bases and J 4 bases; nucleotides not matched to a gene: 13. CDR3 in amino acids: CASSPDIELAGPDTQYF. The CDR3 coding sequence is TGTGCCAGCAGCCCGGACATCGAGCTAGCGGGGCCAGATACGCAGTATTTT.

Only a few counts were recorded for this clonotype. The V gene is TRBV5-5, the J gene TRBJ2-5; D tentatively reads TRBD1 or TRBD2 (5 bases each). Trimming left V 4 bases short and J 1 base short, with 8 bases between. CDR1 is SGHKS, CDR2 YYEKEE, per germline (reference sequence). The CDR3 length is 13 residues. CDR3 DNA sequence: TGTGCCAGCAGCATGGGGGTCCAAGAGACCCAGTACTTC. Encoded protein: CASSMGVQETQYF.

The chain combines TRBV4-3 with TRBJ2-5; the D gene is possibly TRBD2 (5 bases). This CDR3 contains 16 residues. V dropped 0 bases and J dropped 3 bases, with 14 bases sitting between them. CDR1 and CDR2 from the germline V gene are LGHNA and YSLEER. This chain's CDR3 is CASSQDRSEGEETQYF. In DNA, the CDR3 is TGCGCCAGCAGCCAAGATCGATCAGAGGGAGAAGAGACCCAGTACTTC.

The genes are TRBV6-6 and TRBJ1-5, with D unresolved. The germline CDR1 and CDR2 sequences are MNHNY and SVGAGI (reference sequence). Trimming stripped 8 bases from V and 0 bases from J, with 5 bases between. The CDR3 length is 12 residues. The CDR3 loop reads CASADSNQPQHF. The DNA of the CDR3 is TGTGCCAGCGCGGATAGCAATCAGCCCCAGCATTTT.

Here the CDR3 DNA reads TGCGCCAGCAGCCAAGATGGTACCAGGGCACCCCTCCACTTT. Translation: CASSQDGTRAPLHF. The J gene is TRBJ1-6, the V gene TRBV4-3; D is perhaps TRBD1 (5 bases). The germline V and J ends were trimmed by 0 bases and 11 bases, with 11 bases remaining between them. The CDR3 spans 14 residues. CDR1 and CDR2 (germline): LGHNA, YSLEER.

The rearrangement joins TRBV6-5 to TRBJ2-3; 9 positions agree with TRBD2. J gave up 1 base and V 0 bases, and 8 bases lay outside the gene matches. Per the germline V gene, CDR1 is MNHEY and CDR2 is SVGAGI. The CDR3 loop spans 18 amino acids. This chain's CDR3 is CASSYSGRGGRGTDTQYF. The CDR3 region has the DNA TGTGCCAGCAGTTACTCCGGGCGGGGGGGCCGAGGCACAGATACGCAGTATTTT.

This sequence joins TRBV7-9 and TRBJ1-5, with 8 bases lining up with TRBD1. V shed 4 bases and J 2 bases; nucleotides not matched to a gene: 10. In germline, CDR1 is SEHNR, CDR2 FQNEAQ (reference sequence). The CDR3 totals 17 residues. CDR3 sequence: CASSSHQGAGGNQPQHF. The CDR3 region has the DNA TGTGCCAGCAGCTCCCATCAGGGGGCGGGTGGCAATCAGCCCCAGCATTTT.

The V call is TRBV4-2, the J call TRBJ1-1, with no clear D. Germline CDR1 reads LGHNA; CDR2 reads YNFKEQ. CDR3 length: 13 amino acids. V was shortened by 0 bases and J by 8 bases, with 10 bases between the two germline ends. CDR3 residues: CASSQDAQTEAFF. The CDR3 nucleotides read TGTGCCAGCAGCCAAGATGCGCAGACCGAAGCTTTCTTT.

The CDR3 protein is CASSLSESVGYTF. Here the CDR3 DNA reads TGCGCCAGCAGCTTGTCCGAATCGGTCGGCTACACCTTC. The V gene is TRBV5-1, the J gene TRBJ1-2, with D hard to call. V gave up 1 base and J gave up 8 bases, with 12 bases separating them. The CDR3 has 13 amino acids. Germline assignment: CDR1 SGHRS and CDR2 YFSETQ.